This T cell receptor (beta chain) is from a study of blood T cell repertoires in COVID-19. In the authors' workflow: It was from reference gene primer amplification that nucleated cell counts were estimated. Profiling relied on immunoSEQ multiplex PCR, and the TCRdb table lists in-frame clones only, not all of them. V and J calls and clone size are copied from that table; D and trimming were computed from the DNA. Of about 63,000 clones in the sample, 88% were seen once. The CDR3 is 15 residues long. The V gene end was trimmed by 4 bases and the J gene end by 7 bases; junction bases not matched to a gene: 7.

The V and J genes are TRBV23-1 and TRBJ1-4, with 9 bases identical to TRBD1. TRBV23-1 is classed as an ORF, of uncertain function. The receptor was derived from a human donor in a cohort sampled during active COVID-19. The sample was peripheral blood. CDR3 DNA: TGCGCCAGCAGTCGCCGGACAGGGGAATTTGAAAAACTGTTTTTT. This translates into CASSRRTGEFEKLFF.